Detailed here is one T cell receptor (beta chain). Its antigen is as yet unknown. Generated by immunoSEQ multiplex PCR, the TCRdb table keeps only in-frame clones and is missing some. This sample has about 38,000 clones; around 90% occur once, and the top ten carry 15% to 20%. This specimen comes from a study of a mutant IDH1 vaccine in newly diagnosed glioma. Broader study findings: Of all patients, 93.3% showed vaccine-induced immune responses.

The time point is: baseline, week 1 (first vaccination visit). Treatment defined: pre-vaccination baseline after standard-of-care therapy. The V and J ends lost 1 base and 0 bases respectively, with 13 bases between them. In germline, CDR1 is LNHNV, CDR2 YYDKDF (reference sequence). The CDR3 totals 18 residues. This TCR was sampled from a man aged 18 to 35 with glioma. Specimen: PBMCs, collected from a glioma patient treated with radiotherapy, temozolomide or both. J is TRBJ1-6 and V is TRBV15; unclear D gene. The DNA of the CDR3 is TGTGCCACCAGCAGAGTGGCAGGTCCGGGCTCCTATAATTCACCCCTCCACTTT. Translated: CATSRVAGPGSYNSPLHF.